The T cell receptor (beta chain) described here comes from a study of blood T cells in healthy people across ages. For the second PCR, which ran for about 6 to 11 cycles, a sample-barcoded 5' primer and a J-beta primer mix were used. TCRdb independently ran MiXCR on the 5' RACE reads; one entry per CDR3 protein. The sample gives around 1,800,000 distinct CDR3 sequences, roughly two fifths of which show up once; 20% to 25% is in the top ten. CDR1 and CDR2 (germline): LGHNA, YSLEER. The CDR3 is made up of 16 amino acids. Unmatched junction bases numbered 7, after V lost 0 bases and J lost 5 bases. Sequencing was performed on blood. The chain employs TRBV4-3 and TRBJ2-7; 10 bases are shared with TRBD1. The source is a human donor in good health. CDR3: CASSQDPGQGIHEQYF. The CDR3 DNA reads TGCGCCAGCAGCCAAGATCCGGGACAGGGGATCCACGAGCAGTACTTC.